This T cell receptor beta chain came from a study of blood T cells in healthy people across ages. CDR1 and CDR2 (germline): SGHKS, YYEKEE (reference sequence). The CDR3 is 15 residues long. V was trimmed by 4 bases and J by 0 bases, leaving 11 bases between them. PCR was performed a second time for about 6 to 11 cycles using a sample-barcoded 5' primer and a J-beta primer mix. TCRdb processed the 5' RACE reads anew with MiXCR; each CDR3 protein has one entry. The table shows around 790,000 distinct CDR3 sequences, with 40% to 50% occurring only once. The sequenced sample consisted of blood. The chain couples TRBV5-5 to TRBJ2-4, with D tentatively TRBD1 (5 bases). This clonotype was sampled from a man aged 55 to 70 in good health. CDR3 bases: TGTGCCAGCAGCGGGTGGACACTAGCCAAAAACATTCAGTACTTC. It yields the protein CASSGWTLAKNIQYF.